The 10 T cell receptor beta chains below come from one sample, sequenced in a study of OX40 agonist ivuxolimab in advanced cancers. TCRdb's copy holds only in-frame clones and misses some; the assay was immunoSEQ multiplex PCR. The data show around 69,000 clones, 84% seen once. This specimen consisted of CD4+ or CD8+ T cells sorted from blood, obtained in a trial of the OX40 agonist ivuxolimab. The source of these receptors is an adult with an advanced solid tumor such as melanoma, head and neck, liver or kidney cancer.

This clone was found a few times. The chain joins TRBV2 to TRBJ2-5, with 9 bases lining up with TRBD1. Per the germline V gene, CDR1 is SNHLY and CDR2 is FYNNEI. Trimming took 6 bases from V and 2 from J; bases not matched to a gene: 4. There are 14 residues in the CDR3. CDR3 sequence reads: CASSRDREQETQYF. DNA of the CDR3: TGTGCCAGCAGCCGGGACAGGGAACAAGAGACCCAGTACTTC.

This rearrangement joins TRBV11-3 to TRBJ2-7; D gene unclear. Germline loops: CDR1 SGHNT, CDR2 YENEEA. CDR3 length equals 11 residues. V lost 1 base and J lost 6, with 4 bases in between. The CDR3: CASSLGPEQYF. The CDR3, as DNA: TGTGCCAGCAGCTTAGGACCCGAGCAGTACTTC. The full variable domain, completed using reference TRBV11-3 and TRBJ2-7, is EAGVVQSPRYKIIEKKQPVAFWCNPISGHNTLYWYLQNLGQGPELLIRYENEEAVDDSQLPKDRFSAERLKGVDSTLKIQPAELGDSAVYLCASSLGPEQYFGPGTRLTVT.

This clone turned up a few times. The DNA for the CDR3 is TGTGCCAGCAGCTCGGACGGGGCTAGCACAGATACGCAGTATTTT. It encodes CASSSDGASTDTQYF. The gene calls are TRBV7-3 and TRBJ2-3; either TRBD1 or TRBD2 may supply D (5 bases each). Germline V lookup: CDR1 SGHTA, CDR2 FQGTGA. The CDR3 is 15 residues long. The germline V and J ends were trimmed by 4 bases and 0 bases, with 11 bases remaining between them.

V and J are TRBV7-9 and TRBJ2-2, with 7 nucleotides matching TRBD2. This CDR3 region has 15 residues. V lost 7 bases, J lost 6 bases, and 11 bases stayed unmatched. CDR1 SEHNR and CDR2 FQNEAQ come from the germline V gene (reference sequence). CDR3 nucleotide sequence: TGTGCCAGCAATTCTAAGCGGGAACTGCCCGGGGAGCTGTTTTTT. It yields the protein CASNSKRELPGELFF.

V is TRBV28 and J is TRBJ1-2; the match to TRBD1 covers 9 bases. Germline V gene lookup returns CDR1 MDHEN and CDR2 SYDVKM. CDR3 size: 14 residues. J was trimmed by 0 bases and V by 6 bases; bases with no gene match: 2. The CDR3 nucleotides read TGTGCCAGCAGCCGGGACAGGGCTAACTATGGCTACACCTTC. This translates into CASSRDRANYGYTF.

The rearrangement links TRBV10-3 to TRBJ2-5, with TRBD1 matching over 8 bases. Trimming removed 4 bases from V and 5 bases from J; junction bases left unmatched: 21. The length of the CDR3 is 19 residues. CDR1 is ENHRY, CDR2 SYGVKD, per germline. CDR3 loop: CAISGGPGSPTGVGETQYF. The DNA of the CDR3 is TGTGCCATCAGTGGCGGTCCCGGAAGCCCGACAGGGGTGGGTGAGACCCAGTACTTC.

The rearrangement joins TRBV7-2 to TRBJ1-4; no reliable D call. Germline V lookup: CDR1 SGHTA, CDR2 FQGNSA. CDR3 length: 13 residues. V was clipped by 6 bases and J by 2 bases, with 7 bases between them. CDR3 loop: CASSRGTNEKLFF. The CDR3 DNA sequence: TGTGCCAGCAGTCGGGGTACTAATGAAAAACTGTTTTTT. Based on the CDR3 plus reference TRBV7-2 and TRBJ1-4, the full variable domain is GAGVSQSPSNKVTEKGKDVELRCDPISGHTALYWYRQSLGQGLEFLIYFQGNSAPDKSGLPSDRFSAERTGGSVSTLTIQRTQQEDSAVYLCASSRGTNEKLFFGSGTQLSVL.

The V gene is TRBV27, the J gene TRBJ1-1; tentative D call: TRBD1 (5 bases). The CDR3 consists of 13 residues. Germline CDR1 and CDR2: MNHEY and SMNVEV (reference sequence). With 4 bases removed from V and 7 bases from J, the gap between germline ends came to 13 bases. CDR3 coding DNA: TGTGCCAGCAGTTCAACGTACGGGGGTGAAGCTTTCTTT. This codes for CASSSTYGGEAFF.

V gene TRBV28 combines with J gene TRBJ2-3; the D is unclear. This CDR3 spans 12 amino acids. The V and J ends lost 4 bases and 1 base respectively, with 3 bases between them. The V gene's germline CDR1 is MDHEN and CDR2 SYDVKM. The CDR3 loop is CASSSGTDTQYF. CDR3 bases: TGTGCCAGCAGTTCTGGCACAGATACGCAGTATTTT.

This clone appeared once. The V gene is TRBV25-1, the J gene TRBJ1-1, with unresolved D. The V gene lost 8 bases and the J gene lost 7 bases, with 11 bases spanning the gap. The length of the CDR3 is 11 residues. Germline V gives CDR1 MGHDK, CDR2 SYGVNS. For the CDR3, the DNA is TGTGCCAGCGGTCCAGTCGGTGAAGCTTTCTTT. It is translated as CASGPVGEAFF.